The T cell receptor (beta chain) under discussion was sequenced for a study of tumor-infiltrating lymphocytes in primary liver carcinoma. Study at large: Men and women, 30 to 69 years of age, made up the patients. Samples produced roughly 3.5 to 7.5 million productive TCRbeta reads, comparable across tissue types. Findings and caveats of the study: Only about 8-25% of top clones appeared in all five tumor regions.

Unsorted bulk tissue (about 19-33 mg) underwent RNA and DNA co-extraction. Surgeons treated the primary liver carcinoma of the patients by surgical resection. Total RNA (around 500 ng) served as template for TCR beta cDNA synthesis primed by a constant-region primer. Nested multiplex PCR, run for three rounds with slightly modified ARM-PCR, yielded TCR beta libraries. TRBV1-TRBV30 forward and Cbeta reverse primers drove the first two roughly 10-cycle rounds. TCRdb reprocessed the multiplex PCR reads via MiXCR and lists one record per CDR3 protein. The sample shows tens of thousands of distinct CDR3 sequences, around 73% of them seen only once. CDR1 is MNHNS, CDR2 SASEGT, per germline. The CDR3 extends over 13 amino acids. Points on this clonotype: Its antigen is as yet unknown. The junction departs from germline at one end; a sequencing error may be responsible.

The V call is TRBV6-1, the J call TRBJ1-5, with no clear D. Source material: liver tumor tissue from sampling region 5. Subset meaning: tumor region T5, tumor centre. This clonotype was obtained from a man in his forties with primary liver carcinoma and hepatitis B virus infection. The CDR3: CTSSWAVNQPQHF. The CDR3 nucleotides are TGTACCAGCAGTTGGGCAGTCAATCAGCCCCAGCATTTT.